The 4 T cell receptor beta chains reported below all come from one sample, sequenced in a study of early T cells in non-severe SARS-CoV-2 infection (dated by TCRdb to about 2021). To prepare the library, 5' RACE was applied. Sequencer: NextSeq 500. The public reads were reanalyzed by TCRdb: fastp trimming at Q25, MiXCR alignment, in-frame beta chains only. CDR3 protein duplicates are merged, each entry listing the most common genes and DNA. The sample has tens of thousands of distinct CDR3 sequences on record, around 6% of them singletons. The ten largest clones represent under 15% of the sample. What was sequenced was whole blood. The receptors stem from an adult who was a healthcare worker with PCR-confirmed SARS-CoV-2 infection or an uninfected control (not recorded which).

This clonotype came up a few times. The chain combines TRBV19 with TRBJ1-5; TRBD1 agrees at 10 bases. The trim removed 5 bases at V and 5 bases at J, leaving 6 bases unmatched. Germline V gives CDR1 LNHDA, CDR2 SQIVND (reference sequence). This CDR3 spans 15 amino acids. As DNA, the CDR3 is TGTGCCAGTAGTTCCCCCGGGACAGGGGATCAGCCCCAGCATTTT. This codes for CASSSPGTGDQPQHF.

The genes are TRBV6-5 and TRBJ2-7, with a tentative D call TRBD1 (6 bases). Germline V CDR1 and CDR2: MNHEY, SVGAGI. The CDR3 consists of 18 residues. The V and J ends lost 2 bases and 3 bases respectively, with 23 bases between them. The CDR3: CASSYLDSTHTGSYEQYF. In DNA, the CDR3 is TGTGCCAGCAGTTACCTGGACAGTACCCACACTGGGAGCTACGAGCAGTACTTC.

This clonotype was recorded once. A read error may be the cause here, since a much bigger clone is one base away. The rearrangement uses TRBV5-6 and TRBJ2-3; TRBD2 aligns across 10 bases. CDR3 length: 18 residues. CDR1 is SGHDT, CDR2 YYEEEE, per germline. The CDR3 DNA sequence: TGTGCCAGCAGCTTAGCCAGCGGGGGGGCCGGGTTCCCAGATGCGCAGTATTTT. This codes for CASSLASGGAGFPDAQYF.

V is TRBV5-1 and J is TRBJ2-2; the match to TRBD2 covers 10 bases. The junction had 2 bases not matched to a gene; V was cut back by 0 bases and J by 0 bases. The CDR3 totals 17 residues. The V gene's germline CDR1 is SGHRS and CDR2 YFSETQ. This CDR3 is CASSLAGLATNTGELFF. The CDR3 DNA follows: TGCGCCAGCAGCTTGGCGGGACTAGCGACGAACACCGGGGAGCTGTTTTTT.